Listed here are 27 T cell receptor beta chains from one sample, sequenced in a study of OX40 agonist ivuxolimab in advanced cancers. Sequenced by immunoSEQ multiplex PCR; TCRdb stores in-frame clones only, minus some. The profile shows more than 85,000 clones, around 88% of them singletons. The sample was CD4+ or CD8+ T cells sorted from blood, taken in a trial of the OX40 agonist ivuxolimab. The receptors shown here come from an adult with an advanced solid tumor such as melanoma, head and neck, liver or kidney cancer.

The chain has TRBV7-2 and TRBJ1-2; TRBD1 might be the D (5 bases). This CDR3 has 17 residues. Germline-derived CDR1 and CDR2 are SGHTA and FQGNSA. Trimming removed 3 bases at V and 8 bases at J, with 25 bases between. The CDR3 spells CASSFGGPGPIRKGYTF. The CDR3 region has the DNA TGTGCCAGCAGCTTCGGGGGTCCGGGGCCTATTAGGAAAGGCTACACCTTC.

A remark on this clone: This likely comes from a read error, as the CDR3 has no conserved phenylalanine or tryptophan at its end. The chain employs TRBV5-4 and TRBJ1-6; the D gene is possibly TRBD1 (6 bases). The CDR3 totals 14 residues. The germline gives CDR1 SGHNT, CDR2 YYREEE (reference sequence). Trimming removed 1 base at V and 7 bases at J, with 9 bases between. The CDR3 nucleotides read TGTGCCAGCAGCTTGTGGGGGCTAAATTCACCCCTCCACCTT. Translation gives CASSLWGLNSPLHL.

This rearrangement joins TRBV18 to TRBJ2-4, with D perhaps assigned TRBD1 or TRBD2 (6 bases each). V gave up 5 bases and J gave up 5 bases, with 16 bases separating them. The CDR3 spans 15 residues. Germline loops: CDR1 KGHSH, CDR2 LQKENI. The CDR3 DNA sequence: TGTGCCAGCTCAGCAGCGTGGGGGGCGGAAAACATTCAGTACTTC. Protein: CASSAAWGAENIQYF.

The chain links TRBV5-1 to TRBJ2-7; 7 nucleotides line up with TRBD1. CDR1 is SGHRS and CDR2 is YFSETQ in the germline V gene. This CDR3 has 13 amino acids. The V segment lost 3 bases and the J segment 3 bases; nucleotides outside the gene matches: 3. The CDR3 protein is CASSWDRNYEQYF. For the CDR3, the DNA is TGCGCCAGCAGCTGGGACAGAAACTACGAGCAGTACTTC. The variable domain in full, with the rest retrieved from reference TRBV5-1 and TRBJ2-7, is KAGVTQTPRYLIKTRGQQVTLSCSPISGHRSVSWYQQTPGQGLQFLFEYFSETQRNKGNFPGRFSGRQFSNSRSEMNVSTLELGDSALYLCASSWDRNYEQYFGPGTRLTVT.

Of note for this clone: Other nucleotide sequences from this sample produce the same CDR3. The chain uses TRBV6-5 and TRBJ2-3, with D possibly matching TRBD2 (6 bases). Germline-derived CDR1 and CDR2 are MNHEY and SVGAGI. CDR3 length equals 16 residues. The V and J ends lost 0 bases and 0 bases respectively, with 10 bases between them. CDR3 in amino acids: CASSYSGTASTDTQYF. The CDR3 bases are TGTGCCAGCAGTTACTCAGGGACTGCTAGCACAGATACGCAGTATTTT.

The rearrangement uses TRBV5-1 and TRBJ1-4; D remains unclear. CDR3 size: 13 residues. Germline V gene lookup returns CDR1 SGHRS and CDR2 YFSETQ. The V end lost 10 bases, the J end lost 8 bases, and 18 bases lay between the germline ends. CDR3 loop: CASSLLGEEKLFF. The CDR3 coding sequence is TGCGCCTCCTCGCTCCTGGGCGAAGAAAAACTGTTTTTT.

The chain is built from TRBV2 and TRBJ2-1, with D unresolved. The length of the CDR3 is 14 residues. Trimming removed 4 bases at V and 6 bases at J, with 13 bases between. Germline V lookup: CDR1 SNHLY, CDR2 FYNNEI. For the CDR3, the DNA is TGTGCCAGCAGTGCTGAACACATGGGCAATGAGCAGTTCTTC. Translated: CASSAEHMGNEQFF.

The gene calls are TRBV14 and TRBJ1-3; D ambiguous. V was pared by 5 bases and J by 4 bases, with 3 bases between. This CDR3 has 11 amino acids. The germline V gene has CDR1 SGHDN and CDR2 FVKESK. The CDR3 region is CASSTGNTIYF. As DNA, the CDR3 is TGTGCCAGCAGCACAGGAAACACCATATATTTT.

The CDR3 is CAVTNRGFNEQFF. The CDR3 coding sequence is TGTGCCGTTACGAACAGGGGTTTCAATGAGCAGTTCTTC. The V call is TRBV10-3, the J call TRBJ2-1; 7 positions match TRBD1. Germline values: CDR1 ENHRY, CDR2 SYGVKD. This CDR3 region has 13 residues. After removal of 11 bases from V and 6 bases from J, the junction contained 10 bases not matched to a gene.

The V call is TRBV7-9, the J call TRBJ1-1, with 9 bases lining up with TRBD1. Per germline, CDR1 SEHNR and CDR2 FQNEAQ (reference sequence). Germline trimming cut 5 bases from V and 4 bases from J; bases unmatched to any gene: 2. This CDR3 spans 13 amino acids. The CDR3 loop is CASSQTGGTEAFF. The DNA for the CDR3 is TGTGCCAGCAGCCAGACAGGGGGCACTGAAGCTTTCTTT.

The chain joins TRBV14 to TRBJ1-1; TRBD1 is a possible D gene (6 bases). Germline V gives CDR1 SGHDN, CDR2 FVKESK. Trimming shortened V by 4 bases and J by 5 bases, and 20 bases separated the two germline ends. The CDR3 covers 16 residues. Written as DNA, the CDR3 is TGTGCCAGCAGCCCCATCGTCCCGGGGGCAAGGACTGAAGCTTTCTTT. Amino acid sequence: CASSPIVPGARTEAFF.

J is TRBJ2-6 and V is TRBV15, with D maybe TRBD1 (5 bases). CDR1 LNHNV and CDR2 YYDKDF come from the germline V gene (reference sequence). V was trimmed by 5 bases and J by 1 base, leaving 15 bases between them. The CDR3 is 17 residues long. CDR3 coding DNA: TGTGCCACCAGCTTCACCAGGGTGCGATCTGGGGCCAACGTCCTGACTTTC. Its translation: CATSFTRVRSGANVLTF.

The CDR3: CASSPITGGVSYEQYF. The CDR3 bases are TGTGCCAGCAGCCCGATTACAGGGGGGGTTAGCTACGAGCAGTACTTC. The chain joins TRBV7-2 to TRBJ2-7; D perhaps matches TRBD1 (8 bases). This CDR3 has 16 residues. Per the germline V gene, CDR1 is SGHTA and CDR2 is FQGNSA. Trimming shortened V by 5 bases and J by 3 bases, and 20 bases separated the two germline ends.

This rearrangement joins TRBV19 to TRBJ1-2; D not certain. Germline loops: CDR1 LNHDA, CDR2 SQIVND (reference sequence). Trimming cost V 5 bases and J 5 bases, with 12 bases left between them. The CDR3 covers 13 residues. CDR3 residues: CASSPGVGYGYTF. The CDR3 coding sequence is TGTGCCAGTAGTCCCGGGGTCGGTTATGGCTACACCTTC. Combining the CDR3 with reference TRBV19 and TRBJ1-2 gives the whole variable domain DGGITQSPKYLFRKEGQNVTLSCEQNLNHDAMYWYRQDPGQGLRLIYYSQIVNDFQKGDIAEGYSVSREKKESFPLTVTSAQKNPTAFYLCASSPGVGYGYTFGSGTRLTVV.

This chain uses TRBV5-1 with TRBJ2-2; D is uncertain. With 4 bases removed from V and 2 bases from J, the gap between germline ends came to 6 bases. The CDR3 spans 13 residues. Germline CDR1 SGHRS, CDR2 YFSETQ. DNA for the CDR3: TGCGCCAGCAGCCAACCCAACACCGGGGAGCTGTTTTTT. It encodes CASSQPNTGELFF.

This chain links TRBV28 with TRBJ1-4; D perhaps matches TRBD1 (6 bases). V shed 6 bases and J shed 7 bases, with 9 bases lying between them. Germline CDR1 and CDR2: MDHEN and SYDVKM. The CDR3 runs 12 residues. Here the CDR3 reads CASRQGGEKLFF. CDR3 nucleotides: TGTGCCAGCAGACAGGGAGGTGAAAAACTGTTTTTT.

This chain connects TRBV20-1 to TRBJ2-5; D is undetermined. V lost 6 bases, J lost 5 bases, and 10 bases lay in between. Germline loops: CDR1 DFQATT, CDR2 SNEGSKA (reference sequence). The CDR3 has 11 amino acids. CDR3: CSALQRETQYF. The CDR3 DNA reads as TGCAGTGCCCTTCAGCGCGAGACCCAGTACTTC.

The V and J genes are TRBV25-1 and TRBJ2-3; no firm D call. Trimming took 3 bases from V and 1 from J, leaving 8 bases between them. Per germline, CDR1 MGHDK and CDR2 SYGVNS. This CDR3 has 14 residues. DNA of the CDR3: TGTGCCAGCAGTGACAATCGCGGCACAGATACGCAGTATTTT. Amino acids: CASSDNRGTDTQYF.

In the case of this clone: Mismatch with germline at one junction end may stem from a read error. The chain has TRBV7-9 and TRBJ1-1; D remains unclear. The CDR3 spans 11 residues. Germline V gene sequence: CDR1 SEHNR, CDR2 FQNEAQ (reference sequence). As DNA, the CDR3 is TGTGCCAGCAGCCAGGCCGCTGAAGCTCTCTTT. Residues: CASSQAAEALF.

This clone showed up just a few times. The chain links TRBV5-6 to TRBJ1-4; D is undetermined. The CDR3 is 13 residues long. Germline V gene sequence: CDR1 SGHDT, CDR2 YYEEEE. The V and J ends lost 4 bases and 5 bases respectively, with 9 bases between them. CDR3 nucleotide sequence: TGTGCCAGCAGCGCGGGTCCAAATGAAAAACTGTTTTTT. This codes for CASSAGPNEKLFF.

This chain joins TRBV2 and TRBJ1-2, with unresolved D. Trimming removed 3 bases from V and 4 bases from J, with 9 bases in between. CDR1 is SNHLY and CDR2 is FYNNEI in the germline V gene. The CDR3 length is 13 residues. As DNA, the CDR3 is TGTGCCAGCAGTGATACGTCCGGCTATGGCTACACCTTC. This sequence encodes CASSDTSGYGYTF.

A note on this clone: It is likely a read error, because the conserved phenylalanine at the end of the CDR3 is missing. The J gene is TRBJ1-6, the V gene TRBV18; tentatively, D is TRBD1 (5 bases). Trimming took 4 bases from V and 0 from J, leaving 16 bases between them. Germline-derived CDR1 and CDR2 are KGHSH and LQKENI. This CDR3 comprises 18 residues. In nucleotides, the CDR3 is TGTGCCAGCTCACGAAGGGACCGCAAGAGCTCCTATAATTCACCCCTCCACCTT. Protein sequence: CASSRRDRKSSYNSPLHL.

CDR3: CASSSGGAETQYF. Written as DNA, the CDR3 is TGTGCCAGCAGCTCAGGGGGCGCGGAGACCCAGTACTTC. V usage is TRBV6-5 and J usage is TRBJ2-5; TRBD1 aligns across 8 bases. The CDR3 consists of 13 residues. V was clipped by 6 bases and J by 5 bases; unmatched bases: 5. Germline V gene lookup returns CDR1 MNHEY and CDR2 SVGAGI.

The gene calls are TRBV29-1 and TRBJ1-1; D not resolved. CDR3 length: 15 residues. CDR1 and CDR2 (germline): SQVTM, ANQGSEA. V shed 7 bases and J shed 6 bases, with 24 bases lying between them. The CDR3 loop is CSGSDRPARRAEAFF. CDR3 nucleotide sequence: TGCAGCGGTTCAGACCGGCCAGCGAGGAGAGCTGAAGCTTTCTTT.

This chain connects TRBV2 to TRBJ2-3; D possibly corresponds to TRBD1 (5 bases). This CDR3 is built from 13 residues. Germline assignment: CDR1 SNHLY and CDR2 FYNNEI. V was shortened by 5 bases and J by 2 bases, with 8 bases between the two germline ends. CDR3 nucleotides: TGTGCCAGCAGTAGGGGTGACACAGATACGCAGTATTTT. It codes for CASSRGDTDTQYF.

CDR3 bases: TGCGCCAGCGGACTCGGACAGGGGGCCGTCTACACCTTC. Residues: CASGLGQGAVYTF. This chain joins TRBV5-1 and TRBJ1-2; 11 bases fit TRBD1. Germline loops: CDR1 SGHRS, CDR2 YFSETQ. V dropped 7 bases and J dropped 10; count of bases not matched to a gene: 9. This CDR3 has 13 amino acids. Full variable domain (missing parts from reference TRBV5-1 and TRBJ1-2): KAGVTQTPRYLIKTRGQQVTLSCSPISGHRSVSWYQQTPGQGLQFLFEYFSETQRNKGNFPGRFSGRQFSNSRSEMNVSTLELGDSALYLCASGLGQGAVYTFGSGTRLTVV.

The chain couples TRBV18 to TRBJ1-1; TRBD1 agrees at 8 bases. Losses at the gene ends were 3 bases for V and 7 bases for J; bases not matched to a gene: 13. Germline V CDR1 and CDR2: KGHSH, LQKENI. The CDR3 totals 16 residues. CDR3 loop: CASSPQSAGGDREAFF. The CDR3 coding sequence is TGTGCCAGCTCACCCCAAAGCGCAGGGGGCGACCGTGAAGCTTTCTTT.